The clone carrying this TCR beta chain was seen once. Antigen: not known. After constant-region reverse-primer amplification, full-length variable regions underwent semi-nested PCR with Nested Universal Primer A. TCRdb re-called the 5' RACE reads with MiXCR, one entry per CDR3 protein. The repertoire holds approximately 40,000 distinct CDR3 sequences, with 20% to 25% as singletons. The V gene's germline CDR1 is LGHNA and CDR2 YNFKEQ. V was clipped by 1 base and J by 3 bases, with 16 bases between them. CDR3 size: 17 residues. Cells sorted as Tregs were CD4+, CD25+ and CD127-/low. Findings of the study overall: Tumor Treg TCRs overlapped most with tumor naive CD4+ cells. Tumor memory CD4+ T cell TCR gene usage clustered with blood and lymph node memory CD4+ cells and lymph node naive CD4+ cells. Whole repertoires were not studied in the larger cohort, only one V-J beta rearrangement.

V usage is TRBV4-2 and J usage is TRBJ2-1; maybe TRBD2 (6 bases). Sample: Tregs sorted from blood. The sequence came from a female donor with breast cancer. The CDR3 is CASSQAGGIPIYNEQFF. In DNA, the CDR3 is TGTGCCAGCAGCCAAGCCGGAGGGATACCGATCTACAATGAGCAGTTCTTC.